The 30 T cell receptor beta chains listed next were all sequenced from one sample in a study of T-cell memory formation after mild COVID-19. Each CDR3 protein gets one entry after TCRdb re-called the 5' RACE reads with MiXCR. The sample includes 400,000 to 500,000 distinct CDR3 sequences, roughly a quarter of them seen just once. Sequenced input: PBMCs or a T cell subset sorted from them (not recorded which). The receptors derive from an adult woman who had mild COVID-19 (a few samples of this study predate the infection). Cell type and time point are not known.

This clonotype has just a few counts. The chain is built from TRBV5-1 and TRBJ2-5; 8 bases align to TRBD1. The CDR3 extends over 16 amino acids. V was pared by 5 bases and J by 6 bases, with 15 bases of the junction left unmatched. Germline V gene lookup returns CDR1 SGHRS and CDR2 YFSETQ. The CDR3 reads CASSPMPGQVFQTQYF. CDR3 DNA sequence: TGCGCCAGCAGTCCCATGCCGGGACAGGTGTTCCAGACCCAGTACTTC.

The genes are TRBV6-6 and TRBJ2-7; 8 bases map to TRBD1. Germline CDR1 and CDR2: MNHNY and SVGAGI (reference sequence). Losses at the gene ends were 2 bases for V and 2 bases for J; bases not matched to a gene: 8. The CDR3 consists of 16 residues. CDR3 DNA sequence: TGTGCCAGCAGTTACCAAGGACAGGGAACCCCCTACGAGCAGTACTTC. Its protein product is CASSYQGQGTPYEQYF.

The chain joins TRBV5-6 to TRBJ1-2, with a possible D match to TRBD1 (6 bases). V shed 1 base and J shed 4 bases, with 14 bases lying between them. CDR1 and CDR2 (germline): SGHDT, YYEEEE. The CDR3 contains 15 residues. This CDR3 is CASSLNGGAGYGYTF. CDR3 in DNA: TGTGCCAGCAGCTTGAATGGGGGCGCGGGCTATGGCTACACCTTC. Full variable domain (rest looked up from reference TRBV5-6 and TRBJ1-2): DAGVTQSPTHLIKTRGQQVTLRCSPKSGHDTVSWYQQALGQGPQFIFQYYEEEERQRGNFPDRFSGHQFPNYSSELNVNALLLGDSALYLCASSLNGGAGYGYTFGSGTRLTVV.

V usage is TRBV15 and J usage is TRBJ2-5; D is unclear. The V gene lost 0 bases and the J gene lost 1 base, with 9 bases spanning the gap. This CDR3 is built from 15 residues. The germline gives CDR1 LNHNV, CDR2 YYDKDF (reference sequence). The CDR3 sequence is CATSRDRNGQETQYF. The CDR3 DNA reads TGTGCCACCAGCAGAGATCGTAACGGCCAAGAGACCCAGTACTTC.

This clonotype came up a few times. This chain connects TRBV29-1 to TRBJ2-2, with D unclear. Germline assignment: CDR1 SQVTM and CDR2 ANQGSEA. There are 13 residues in the CDR3. V was clipped by 4 bases and J by 7 bases, with 13 bases between them. The CDR3 region is CSVVVGSGGELFF. CDR3 DNA: TGCAGCGTTGTTGTGGGATCTGGCGGGGAGCTGTTTTTT.

The V and J genes are TRBV12-3 or TRBV12-4 and TRBJ2-2, with D unresolved. This CDR3 has 16 amino acids. Deletions cut 6 bases from V and 1 base from J, with 15 bases between. CDR3 in DNA: TGTGCCAGCAGCCATAACCAGGACGTGAACACCGGGGAGCTGTTTTTT. It yields the protein CASSHNQDVNTGELFF.

This clonotype has a count of ten or more. The chain has TRBV11-2 and TRBJ2-3; D possibly corresponds to TRBD1 (6 bases). This CDR3 region has 15 residues. Germline V lookup: CDR1 SGHAT, CDR2 FQNNGV. Trimming took 2 bases from V and 4 from J, leaving 13 bases between them. The CDR3 DNA is TGTGCCAGCAGCTTAATACAGGGTGGTCCAGATACGCAGTATTTT. Its translation is CASSLIQGGPDTQYF.

This clonotype appeared a few times. CDR3: CATRPDSGANVLTF. As DNA, the CDR3 is TGTGCCACCAGGCCCGACTCTGGGGCCAACGTCCTGACTTTC. The gene calls are TRBV7-2 and TRBJ2-6; D call uncertain. Germline V gene data show CDR1 as SGHTA and CDR2 as FQGNSA. V lost 10 bases to trimming and J lost 0 bases, with 10 bases between them. The CDR3 is made up of 14 amino acids.

This clonotype has only a few counts. This chain links TRBV4-2 with TRBJ2-3; either TRBD1 or TRBD2 may supply D (5 bases each). From germline, CDR1 is LGHNA and CDR2 YNFKEQ. The CDR3 length is 16 residues. Trimming removed 0 bases from V and 4 bases from J, with 14 bases in between. CDR3 sequence reads: CASSQDIGTSPDTQYF. As DNA, the CDR3 is TGTGCCAGCAGCCAAGATATCGGGACCTCCCCAGATACGCAGTATTTT.

This clonotype was counted only a few times. This rearrangement joins TRBV6-2 or TRBV6-3 to TRBJ2-7; D unresolved. Germline V CDR1 and CDR2: MNHEY, SVGEGT. CDR3 length equals 15 residues. The germline V and J ends were trimmed by 6 bases and 2 bases, with 17 bases remaining between them. The CDR3 sequence is CASRRDASQAYEQYF. The CDR3 nucleotides are TGTGCCAGCAGACGCGACGCTTCCCAAGCCTACGAGCAGTACTTC.

There are a few counts of this clonotype. The chain has TRBV7-9 and TRBJ2-7, with D tentatively TRBD1 (8 bases). The CDR3 is 17 residues long. Germline values: CDR1 SEHNR, CDR2 FQNEAQ (reference sequence). Trimming shortened V by 5 bases and J by 0 bases, and 20 bases separated the two germline ends. This CDR3 reads CASSTGGLADSSYEQYF. The CDR3 nucleotides read TGTGCCAGCAGCACAGGGGGGCTAGCGGACAGCTCCTACGAGCAGTACTTC.

This clonotype occurred a few times. The chain has TRBV7-6 and TRBJ1-2; tentative D call: TRBD1 (6 bases). The CDR3 has 13 residues. The germline V gene has CDR1 SGHVS and CDR2 FNYEAQ. V dropped 5 bases and J dropped 4 bases, with 11 bases sitting between them. The CDR3 reads CASSQEQGYGYTF. DNA of the CDR3: TGTGCCAGCAGCCAAGAACAGGGCTATGGCTACACCTTC.

CDR3 bases: TGTGCCAGCAGCCAAGATGACAGGGATGAGCAGTTCTTC. The encoded protein is CASSQDDRDEQFF. The chain employs TRBV14 and TRBJ2-1; TRBD1 matches at 7 bases. This CDR3 spans 13 amino acids. Trimming cost V 0 bases and J 8 bases; bases outside gene matches: 1. Per germline, CDR1 SGHDN and CDR2 FVKESK.

This clonotype was picked up a small number of times. This chain joins TRBV6-2 or TRBV6-3 and TRBJ2-5; TRBD2 agrees at 9 bases. This CDR3 comprises 14 residues. Germline values: CDR1 MNHEY, CDR2 SVGEGT. The V and J ends lost 0 bases and 4 bases, in that order; junction bases with no gene match: 0. CDR3 in DNA: TGTGCCAGCAGTTACTCACTAGCGGGAGAGACCCAGTACTTC. The encoded protein is CASSYSLAGETQYF.

This clonotype came up many times. The chain uses TRBV12-3 or TRBV12-4 and TRBJ2-7; no firm D call. V gave up 5 bases and J gave up 4 bases, with 9 bases separating them. The CDR3 totals 12 residues. The CDR3 loop is CASSEIGYEQYF. CDR3 nucleotides: TGTGCCAGCAGTGAGATCGGGTACGAGCAGTACTTC.

A few counts support this clonotype. The chain is built from TRBV7-2 and TRBJ2-5; TRBD1 aligns across 8 bases. This CDR3 spans 15 amino acids. J lost 1 base, V lost 5 bases, and 6 bases had no gene match. The germline CDR1 and CDR2 sequences are SGHTA and FQGNSA. Here the CDR3 reads CASSQGATLQETQYF. The DNA of the CDR3 is TGTGCCAGCAGCCAGGGGGCCACTCTCCAAGAGACCCAGTACTTC.

This clonotype was counted between two and nine times. V is TRBV4-1 and J is TRBJ2-2; 10 nucleotides line up with TRBD2. The V gene's germline CDR1 is MGHRA and CDR2 YSYEKL. V shed 4 bases, J shed 6 bases, and the junction held 5 bases outside the gene matches. The CDR3 length is 15 residues. The CDR3: CASSRSGGASGELFF. The CDR3 DNA sequence: TGCGCCAGCAGCCGGAGCGGGGGGGCTTCCGGGGAGCTGTTTTTT.

The chain employs TRBV19 and TRBJ1-1; no reliable D call. Trimming stripped 5 bases from V and 8 bases from J, with 21 bases between. Per the germline V gene, CDR1 is LNHDA and CDR2 is SQIVND (reference sequence). The CDR3 totals 15 residues. The CDR3 DNA is TGTGCCAGTAGTCCAACGACAACTACGGTCTCAGAAGCTTTCTTT. Translating gives CASSPTTTTVSEAFF.

The sample holds a few counts of this clonotype. The chain carries TRBV6-5 and TRBJ2-1; no reliable D call. The CDR3 totals 12 residues. Deletions cut 5 bases from V and 11 bases from J, with 13 bases between. CDR1 and CDR2 (germline): MNHEY, SVGAGI. CDR3 in DNA: TGTGCCAGCAGTCGCTCGGTAGGGAAGCAGTTCTTC. Translated, it gives CASSRSVGKQFF.

This chain connects TRBV19 to TRBJ1-2, with 10 bases matching TRBD1. Per germline, CDR1 LNHDA and CDR2 SQIVND (reference sequence). The V gene end was trimmed by 7 bases and the J gene end by 6 bases; junction bases not matched to a gene: 5. This CDR3 is 13 amino acids long. CDR3 in DNA: TGTGCCAGTAAAGGGACAGGGGTGAATGGCTACACCTTC. Its translation: CASKGTGVNGYTF.

The chain couples TRBV2 to TRBJ2-7; 10 bases fit TRBD2. The CDR3 runs to 14 residues. V shed 7 bases and J 0 bases; nucleotides not matched to a gene: 3. Germline loops: CDR1 SNHLY, CDR2 FYNNEI. The CDR3 loop reads CASTAGGSSYEQYF. DNA for the CDR3: TGTGCCAGCACAGCGGGGGGGAGCTCCTACGAGCAGTACTTC.

The V and J genes are TRBV12-3 or TRBV12-4 and TRBJ2-2; 7 bases agree with TRBD2. The ends lost 3 bases at V and 7 bases at J; junction bases unmatched: 8. There are 15 residues in the CDR3. The CDR3 DNA is TGTGCCAGCAGTTTGGGAGGGCCTCTGGGCGGGGAGCTGTTTTTT. Translating it yields CASSLGGPLGGELFF.

This clonotype was found many times. V gene TRBV12-3 or TRBV12-4 combines with J gene TRBJ2-3; unclear D gene. V lost 2 bases and J 5 bases, leaving 11 bases between the germline ends. The length of the CDR3 is 14 residues. As DNA, the CDR3 is TGTGCCAGCAGTTTAAGAGGTATAGGAGATACGCAGTATTTT. Its translation: CASSLRGIGDTQYF.

This clonotype was seen only a few times. The chain joins TRBV29-1 to TRBJ2-5, with no clear D. Germline CDR1 reads SQVTM; CDR2 reads ANQGSEA. This CDR3 comprises 10 residues. V dropped 7 bases and J dropped 3 bases, with 6 bases sitting between them. The CDR3 spells CSATEETQYF. DNA of the CDR3: TGCAGCGCCACCGAAGAGACCCAGTACTTC.

The chain has TRBV7-6 and TRBJ2-7; no reliable D call. Trimming stripped 5 bases from V and 5 bases from J, with 10 bases between. The length of the CDR3 is 12 residues. Germline lookup yields CDR1 SGHVS and CDR2 FNYEAQ. The CDR3 loop is CASSRYRDEQYF. In DNA form, the CDR3 reads TGTGCCAGCAGCCGATATCGGGACGAGCAGTACTTC. The full variable domain, rest sourced from reference TRBV7-6 and TRBJ2-7, is GAGVSQSPRYKVTKRGQDVALRCDPISGHVSLYWYRQALGQGPEFLTYFNYEAQQDKSGLPNDRFSAERPEGSISTLTIQRTEQRDSAMYRCASSRYRDEQYFGPGTRLTVT.

The chain uses TRBV5-1 and TRBJ2-7, with 11 bases lining up with TRBD1. The germline V gene has CDR1 SGHRS and CDR2 YFSETQ. Trimming took 0 bases from V and 5 from J; bases not matched to a gene: 7. This CDR3 has 16 amino acids. The CDR3 here is CASSLAWDRGIDEQYF. The CDR3 DNA reads TGCGCCAGCAGCTTGGCCTGGGACAGGGGGATCGACGAGCAGTACTTC.

A note on this clonotype: A junction boundary mismatches the germline segment, possibly from a read error. The V gene is TRBV6-2 or TRBV6-3, the J gene TRBJ2-7; 7 positions match TRBD2. Per the germline V gene, CDR1 is MNHEY and CDR2 is SVGEGT. CDR3 size: 12 residues. This CDR3 reads CASSYPPSGTSF. The CDR3 DNA follows: TGTGCCAGCAGTTACCCGCCCAGCGGGACTTCCTTC.

This clonotype has a handful of counts. The genes are TRBV18 and TRBJ1-1; perhaps TRBD1 as D (6 bases). Trimming pared 3 bases from V and 8 bases from J, leaving 13 bases between. This CDR3 spans 13 amino acids. The germline V gene encodes CDR1 KGHSH and CDR2 LQKENI. CDR3 DNA sequence: TGTGCCAGCTCACCCGGGACAAGGATCGAAGCTTTCTTT. Its protein is CASSPGTRIEAFF.

In its sample, this clonotype was seen a few times. This CDR3 is CASSFQGVYYEQYF. CDR3 sequence (DNA): TGTGCCAGCAGCTTCCAGGGGGTTTACTACGAGCAGTACTTC. J is TRBJ2-7 and V is TRBV7-9, with 7 bases that match TRBD1. Germline lookup yields CDR1 SEHNR and CDR2 FQNEAQ (reference sequence). The J segment lost 3 bases and the V segment lost 3 bases, leaving 5 bases of the junction unmatched. The CDR3 has 14 amino acids.

In this sample, this clonotype turned up a few times. The V gene is TRBV7-8, the J gene TRBJ2-5; 8 bases match TRBD1. This CDR3 comprises 14 residues. CDR1 is SGHVS, CDR2 FQNEAQ, per germline. Trimming took 9 bases from V and 5 from J; bases not matched to a gene: 11. The CDR3 sequence: CASLDRVGVETQYF. The CDR3 DNA is TGTGCCAGTTTGGACAGGGTAGGAGTCGAGACCCAGTACTTC.